The 18 T cell receptor beta chains listed next were all sequenced from one sample in a study of blood T cell repertoires in COVID-19. Repertoires were generated with immunoSEQ multiplex PCR, while TCRdb's copy carries only in-frame clones and drops some. The sample lists about 230,000 clones, more than 65% occurring once. Sequenced: peripheral blood. These receptors originate from a man in his forties who had recovered from COVID-19.

The chain links TRBV11-2 to TRBJ2-1; D is undetermined. V was trimmed by 3 bases and J by 4 bases, leaving 4 bases between them. CDR3 length: 12 residues. Germline V gene lookup returns CDR1 SGHAT and CDR2 FQNNGV. Written as DNA, the CDR3 is TGTGCCAGCAGCTTCGTTTACAATGAGCAGTTCTTC. Its translation is CASSFVYNEQFF.

J is TRBJ2-1 and V is TRBV30; 7 nucleotides align to TRBD2. Germline lookup yields CDR1 GTSNPN and CDR2 SVGIG (reference sequence). The CDR3 is made up of 16 amino acids. With V trimmed by 3 bases and J by 2 bases, 10 bases remained unmatched. CDR3 protein: CAWSSKGAGTYNEQFF. DNA for the CDR3: TGTGCCTGGAGCTCCAAGGGAGCGGGGACCTACAATGAGCAGTTCTTC.

The rearrangement links TRBV29-1 to TRBJ1-4; the D is unclear. Trimming left V 0 bases short and J 8 bases short, with 4 bases between. The CDR3 is made up of 11 amino acids. The germline CDR1 and CDR2 sequences are SQVTM and ANQGSEA. The CDR3 region has the DNA TGCAGCGTTGAAGACCAGGAAAAACTGTTTTTT. This codes for CSVEDQEKLFF.

For this clone: This CDR3 is also generated by other DNA sequences in the sample. This chain connects TRBV19 to TRBJ1-2; D not certain. From germline, CDR1 is LNHDA and CDR2 SQIVND (reference sequence). This CDR3 comprises 13 residues. Trimming shortened V by 5 bases and J by 0 bases, and 7 bases separated the two germline ends. The DNA for the CDR3 is TGTGCCAGTAGTTATCGGGCTAACTATGGCTACACCTTC. Translating it yields CASSYRANYGYTF.

The V and J genes are TRBV5-6 and TRBJ2-5, with TRBD1 matching 7 bases. With 1 base clipped from V and 5 bases from J, the junction kept 5 bases outside the gene matches. There are 14 residues in the CDR3. The germline V gene encodes CDR1 SGHDT and CDR2 YYEEEE. In DNA, the CDR3 is TGTGCCAGCAGCTTGTACAGGGGTTACGAGACCCAGTACTTC. It yields the protein CASSLYRGYETQYF.

This chain uses TRBV9 with TRBJ1-2, with D unresolved. Deletions cut 2 bases from V and 4 bases from J, with 15 bases between. Germline V gives CDR1 SGDLS, CDR2 YYNGEE. CDR3 length equals 15 residues. CDR3 DNA: TGTGCCAGCAGCGTGGGTGGGCAGCCCCTCTATGGCTACACCTTC. Its protein product is CASSVGGQPLYGYTF.

The chain carries TRBV9 and TRBJ2-7; 8 nucleotides match TRBD1. The CDR3 loop spans 14 amino acids. CDR1 and CDR2 (germline): SGDLS, YYNGEE. The V and J ends lost 5 bases and 4 bases, in that order; junction bases with no gene match: 8. CDR3 residues: CASSPGTGFYEQYF. The DNA for the CDR3 is TGTGCCAGCAGTCCCGGGACAGGATTTTACGAGCAGTACTTC.

Here the CDR3 reads CASSRDRAAEAFF. The CDR3 DNA follows: TGTGCCAGCAGCAGGGACAGGGCGGCTGAAGCTTTCTTT. This chain connects TRBV7-9 to TRBJ1-1, with 9 nucleotides matching TRBD1. V lost 5 bases, J lost 6 bases, and 4 bases stayed unmatched. Per germline, CDR1 SEHNR and CDR2 FQNEAQ (reference sequence). This CDR3 is built from 13 residues.

The chain recombines TRBV14 with TRBJ2-7; D gene ambiguous. Germline lookup yields CDR1 SGHDN and CDR2 FVKESK. V lost 0 bases, J lost 2 bases, and 14 bases lay in between. The CDR3 is made up of 16 amino acids. This CDR3 is CASSQDFVSRTYEQYF. The CDR3 DNA reads as TGTGCCAGCAGCCAAGATTTCGTAAGCAGGACCTACGAGCAGTACTTC. Full variable domain (missing parts from reference TRBV14 and TRBJ2-7): EAGVTQFPSHSVIEKGQTVTLRCDPISGHDNLYWYRRVMGKEIKFLLHFVKESKQDESGMPNNRFLAERTGGTYSTLKVQPAELEDSGVYFCASSQDFVSRTYEQYFGPGTRLTVT.

This rearrangement joins TRBV7-6 to TRBJ1-1; the match to TRBD1 covers 7 bases. Trimming removed 1 base from V and 4 bases from J; junction bases left unmatched: 6. CDR3 length: 15 amino acids. Germline V gene sequence: CDR1 SGHVS, CDR2 FNYEAQ. CDR3 DNA sequence: TGTGCCAGCAGCTTAGAAAATGCAGGGGGCACTGAAGCTTTCTTT. Its translation is CASSLENAGGTEAFF.

As DNA, the CDR3 is TGTGCCATCAGGACTGACAGGGGAAGGTACAATGAGCAGTTCTTC. This gives the protein CAIRTDRGRYNEQFF. The V gene is TRBV10-3, the J gene TRBJ2-1; 8 bases fit TRBD1. With V trimmed by 6 bases and J by 4 bases, 8 bases remained unmatched. This CDR3 spans 15 amino acids. CDR1 and CDR2 from the germline V gene are ENHRY and SYGVKD.

This sequence joins TRBV18 and TRBJ2-7; the D gene is possibly TRBD1 (5 bases). The length of the CDR3 is 12 residues. The germline CDR1 and CDR2 sequences are KGHSH and LQKENI. V was cut by 6 bases and J by 4 bases, with 10 bases left in between. CDR3 amino acids: CASSPDRYEQYF. CDR3 coding DNA: TGTGCCAGCTCCCCCGACAGATACGAGCAGTACTTC.

The chain employs TRBV11-3 and TRBJ2-7, with TRBD2 matching over 14 bases. This CDR3 spans 16 amino acids. From germline, CDR1 is SGHNT and CDR2 YENEEA. V lost 5 bases to trimming and J lost 1 base; unmatched junction nucleotides: 4. The CDR3 DNA reads as TGTGCCAGCAGCCTAGGACTAGCGGGGGGTTCCTACGAGCAGTACTTC. This codes for CASSLGLAGGSYEQYF. The entire variable domain, with the rest obtained from reference TRBV11-3 and TRBJ2-7, is as follows: EAGVVQSPRYKIIEKKQPVAFWCNPISGHNTLYWYLQNLGQGPELLIRYENEEAVDDSQLPKDRFSAERLKGVDSTLKIQPAELGDSAVYLCASSLGLAGGSYEQYFGPGTRLTVT.

This sequence joins TRBV27 and TRBJ2-7, with D maybe TRBD1 (6 bases). The CDR3 is made up of 15 amino acids. Germline-derived CDR1 and CDR2 are MNHEY and SMNVEV (reference sequence). Trimming cost V 1 base and J 4 bases, with 14 bases left between them. CDR3 residues: CASSLLHRVGYEQYF. The CDR3 DNA sequence: TGTGCCAGCAGTTTATTACACAGGGTGGGTTACGAGCAGTACTTC.

The table lists this clone with a few counts. The chain carries TRBV6-5 and TRBJ1-5; D possibly corresponds to TRBD1 (6 bases). Germline values: CDR1 MNHEY, CDR2 SVGAGI. CDR3 size: 13 residues. The V end was cut by 6 bases, the J end by 7 bases, with 13 bases between. The CDR3, as DNA: TGTGCCAGCAGCCCCGGGGGGGCCCAGCCCCAGCATTTT. The encoded protein is CASSPGGAQPQHF.

This clone showed up just a few times. V usage is TRBV19 and J usage is TRBJ1-2; the D gene is possibly TRBD1 (5 bases). V lost 7 bases and J 4 bases, leaving 16 bases between the germline ends. This CDR3 contains 14 residues. Germline CDR1 is LNHDA and CDR2 is SQIVND (reference sequence). The CDR3 spells CASTPNGGGYGYTF. DNA for the CDR3: TGTGCCAGTACTCCAAACGGGGGTGGCTATGGCTACACCTTC.

Concerning this clone: Other nucleotide sequences from this sample produce the same CDR3. The chain employs TRBV12-3 or TRBV12-4 and TRBJ1-2; perhaps TRBD1 as D (5 bases). The CDR3 contains 13 residues. V was pared by 6 bases and J by 1 base, with 9 bases between. The CDR3 reads CASSPDSNYGYTF. CDR3 nucleotides: TGTGCCAGCAGCCCTGACAGTAACTATGGCTACACCTTC.

This rearrangement joins TRBV9 to TRBJ1-1, with D possibly being TRBD1 (5 bases). CDR1 is SGDLS, CDR2 YYNGEE, per germline. The CDR3 covers 14 residues. The germline V and J ends were trimmed by 3 bases and 3 bases, with 12 bases remaining between them. CDR3 sequence reads: CASSADPGDTEAFF. The CDR3 DNA follows: TGTGCCAGCAGCGCGGATCCGGGGGACACTGAAGCTTTCTTT.